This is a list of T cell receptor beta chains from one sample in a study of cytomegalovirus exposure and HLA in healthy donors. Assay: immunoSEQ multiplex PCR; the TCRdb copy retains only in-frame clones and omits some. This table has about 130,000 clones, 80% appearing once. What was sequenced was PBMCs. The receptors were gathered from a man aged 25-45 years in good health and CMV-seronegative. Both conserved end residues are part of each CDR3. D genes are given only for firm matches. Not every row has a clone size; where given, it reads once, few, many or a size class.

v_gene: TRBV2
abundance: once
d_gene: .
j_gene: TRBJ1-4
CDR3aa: CASSAVSRGTLGEKLFF
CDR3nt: TGTGCCAGCAGTGCGGTTTCGCGGGGCACCCTAGGGGAAAAACTGTTTTTT

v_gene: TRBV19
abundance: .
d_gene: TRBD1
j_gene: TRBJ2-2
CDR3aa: CASSTPDRGDTGELFF
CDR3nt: TGTGCCAGTAGTACCCCCGACAGGGGAGACACCGGGGAGCTGTTTTTT

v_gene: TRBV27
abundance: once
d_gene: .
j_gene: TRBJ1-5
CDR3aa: CASSLLRDSNQPQHF
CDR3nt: TGTGCCAGCAGTTTATTGCGGGATAGCAATCAGCCCCAGCATTTT

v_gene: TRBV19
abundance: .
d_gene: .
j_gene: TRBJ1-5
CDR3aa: CASSMGTRSNQPQHF
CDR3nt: TGTGCCAGTAGTATGGGGACACGTAGCAATCAGCCCCAGCATTTT

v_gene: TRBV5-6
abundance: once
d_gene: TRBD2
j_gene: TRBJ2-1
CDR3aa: CASSFGLAGSYNEQFF
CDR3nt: TGTGCCAGCAGCTTTGGACTAGCGGGCTCCTACAATGAGCAGTTCTTC

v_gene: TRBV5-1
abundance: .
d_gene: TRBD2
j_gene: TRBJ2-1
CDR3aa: CASSLVALAGAIGNEQFF
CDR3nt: TGCGCCAGCAGCTTGGTTGCTCTAGCGGGAGCGATAGGTAATGAGCAGTTCTTC

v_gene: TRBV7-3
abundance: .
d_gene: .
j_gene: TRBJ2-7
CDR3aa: CASSLSSDSYEQYF
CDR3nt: TGTGCCAGCAGCTTGTCTAGCGACTCCTACGAGCAGTACTTC

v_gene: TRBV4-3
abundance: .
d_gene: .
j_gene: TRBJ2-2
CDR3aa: CASSQGAGVTGELFF
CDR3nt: TGCGCCAGCAGCCAAGGCGCAGGCGTCACCGGGGAGCTGTTTTTT

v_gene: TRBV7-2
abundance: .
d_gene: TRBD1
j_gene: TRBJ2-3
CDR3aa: CATSEGAGAMYSDTQYF
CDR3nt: TGTGCCACCTCCGAGGGGGCAGGGGCGATGTATTCGGATACGCAGTATTTT

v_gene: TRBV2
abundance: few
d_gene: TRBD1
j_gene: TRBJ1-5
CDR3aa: CASSDISWEGQGNQPQHF
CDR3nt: TGTGCCAGCAGTGATATTTCGTGGGAGGGACAGGGCAATCAGCCCCAGCATTTT

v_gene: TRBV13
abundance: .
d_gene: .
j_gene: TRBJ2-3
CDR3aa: CASSSDPGDDTQYF
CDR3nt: TGTGCCAGCAGCTCCGATCCAGGGGACGATACGCAGTATTTT